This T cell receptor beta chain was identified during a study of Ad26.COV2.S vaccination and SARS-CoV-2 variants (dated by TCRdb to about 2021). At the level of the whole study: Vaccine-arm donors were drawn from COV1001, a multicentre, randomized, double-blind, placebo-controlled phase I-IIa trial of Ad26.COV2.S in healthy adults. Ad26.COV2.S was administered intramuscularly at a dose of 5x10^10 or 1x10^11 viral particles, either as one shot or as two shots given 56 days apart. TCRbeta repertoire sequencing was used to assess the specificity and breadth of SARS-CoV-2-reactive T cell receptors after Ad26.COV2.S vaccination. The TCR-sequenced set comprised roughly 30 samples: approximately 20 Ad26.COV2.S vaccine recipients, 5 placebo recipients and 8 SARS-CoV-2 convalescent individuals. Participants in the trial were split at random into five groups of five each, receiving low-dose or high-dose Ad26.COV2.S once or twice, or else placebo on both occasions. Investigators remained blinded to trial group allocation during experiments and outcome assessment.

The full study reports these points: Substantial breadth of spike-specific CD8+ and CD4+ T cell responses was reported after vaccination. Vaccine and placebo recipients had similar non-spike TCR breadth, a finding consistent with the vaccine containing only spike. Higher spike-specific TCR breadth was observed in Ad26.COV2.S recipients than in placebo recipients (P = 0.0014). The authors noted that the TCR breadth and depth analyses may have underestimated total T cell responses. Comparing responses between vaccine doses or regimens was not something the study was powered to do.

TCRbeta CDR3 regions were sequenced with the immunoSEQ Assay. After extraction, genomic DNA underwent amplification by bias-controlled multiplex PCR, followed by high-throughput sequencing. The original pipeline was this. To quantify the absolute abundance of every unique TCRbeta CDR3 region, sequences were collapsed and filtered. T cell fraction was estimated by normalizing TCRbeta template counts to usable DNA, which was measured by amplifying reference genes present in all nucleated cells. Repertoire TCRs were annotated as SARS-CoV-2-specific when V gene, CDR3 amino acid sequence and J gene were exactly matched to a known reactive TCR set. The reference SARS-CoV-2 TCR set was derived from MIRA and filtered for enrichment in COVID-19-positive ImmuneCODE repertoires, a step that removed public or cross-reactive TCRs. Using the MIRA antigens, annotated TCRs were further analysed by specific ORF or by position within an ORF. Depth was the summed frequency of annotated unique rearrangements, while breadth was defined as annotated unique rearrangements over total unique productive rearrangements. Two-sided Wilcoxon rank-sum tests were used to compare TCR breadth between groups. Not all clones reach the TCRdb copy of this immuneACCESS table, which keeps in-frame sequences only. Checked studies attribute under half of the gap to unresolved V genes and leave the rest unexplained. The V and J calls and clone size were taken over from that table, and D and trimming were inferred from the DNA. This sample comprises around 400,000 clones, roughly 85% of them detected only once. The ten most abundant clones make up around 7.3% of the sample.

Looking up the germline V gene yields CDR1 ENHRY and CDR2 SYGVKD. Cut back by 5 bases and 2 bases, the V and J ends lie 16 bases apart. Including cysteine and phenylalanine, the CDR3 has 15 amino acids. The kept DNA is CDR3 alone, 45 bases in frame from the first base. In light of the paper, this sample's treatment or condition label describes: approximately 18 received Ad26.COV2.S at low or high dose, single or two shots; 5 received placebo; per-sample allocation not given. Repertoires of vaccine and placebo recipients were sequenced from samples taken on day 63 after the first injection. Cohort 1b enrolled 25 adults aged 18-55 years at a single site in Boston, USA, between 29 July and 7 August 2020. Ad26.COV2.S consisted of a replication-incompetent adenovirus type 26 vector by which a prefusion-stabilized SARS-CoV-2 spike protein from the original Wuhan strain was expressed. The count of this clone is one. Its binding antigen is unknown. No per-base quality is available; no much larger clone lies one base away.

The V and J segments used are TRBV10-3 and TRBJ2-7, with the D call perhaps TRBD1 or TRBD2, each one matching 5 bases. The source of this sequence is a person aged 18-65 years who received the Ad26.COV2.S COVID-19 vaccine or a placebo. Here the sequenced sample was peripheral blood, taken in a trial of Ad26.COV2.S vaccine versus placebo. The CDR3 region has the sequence CAISHPGPQTYEQYF. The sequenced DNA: TGTGCCATCAGTCATCCGGGACCGCAAACCTACGAGCAGTACTTC.